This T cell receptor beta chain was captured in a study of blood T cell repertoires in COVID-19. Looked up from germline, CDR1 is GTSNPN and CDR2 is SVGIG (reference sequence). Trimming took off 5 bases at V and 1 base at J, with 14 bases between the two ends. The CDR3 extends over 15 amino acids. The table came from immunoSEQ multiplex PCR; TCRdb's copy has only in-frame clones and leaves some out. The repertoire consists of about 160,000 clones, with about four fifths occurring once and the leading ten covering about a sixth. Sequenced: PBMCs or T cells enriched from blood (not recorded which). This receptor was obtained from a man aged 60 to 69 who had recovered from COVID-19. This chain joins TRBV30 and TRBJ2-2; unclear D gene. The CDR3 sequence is CAWGMGKVNTGELFF. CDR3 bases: TGTGCCTGGGGGATGGGCAAGGTGAACACCGGGGAGCTGTTTTTT.